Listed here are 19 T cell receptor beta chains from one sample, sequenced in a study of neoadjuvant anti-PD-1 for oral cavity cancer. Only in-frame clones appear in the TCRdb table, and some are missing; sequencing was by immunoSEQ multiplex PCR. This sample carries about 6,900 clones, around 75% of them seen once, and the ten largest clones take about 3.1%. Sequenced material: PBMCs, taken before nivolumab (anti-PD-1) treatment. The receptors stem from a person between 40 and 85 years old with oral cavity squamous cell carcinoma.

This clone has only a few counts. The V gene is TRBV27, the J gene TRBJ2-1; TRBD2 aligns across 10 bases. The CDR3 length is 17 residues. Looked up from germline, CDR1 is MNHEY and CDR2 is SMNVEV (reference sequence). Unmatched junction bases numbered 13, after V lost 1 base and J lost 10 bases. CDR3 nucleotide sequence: TGTGCCAGCAGTTTATTGGCGAAGCGGGGGGGGTCATGGGAGCAGTTCTTC. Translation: CASSLLAKRGGSWEQFF.

The CDR3 reads CASSQDIGQLSYEQYF. The DNA of the CDR3 is TGTGCCAGCAGCCAAGATATAGGACAGCTTTCCTACGAGCAGTACTTC. The J gene is TRBJ2-7, the V gene TRBV4-2, with D possibly being TRBD1 (6 bases). The CDR3 is 16 residues long. Germline-derived CDR1 and CDR2 are LGHNA and YNFKEQ. V shed 0 bases and J shed 1 base, with 13 bases lying between them.

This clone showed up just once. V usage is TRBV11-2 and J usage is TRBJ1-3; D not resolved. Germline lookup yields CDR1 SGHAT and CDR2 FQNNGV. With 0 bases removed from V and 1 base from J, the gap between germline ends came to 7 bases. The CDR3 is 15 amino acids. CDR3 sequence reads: CASSLDYGSGNTIYF. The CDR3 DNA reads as TGTGCCAGCAGCTTAGATTATGGATCTGGAAACACCATATATTTT.

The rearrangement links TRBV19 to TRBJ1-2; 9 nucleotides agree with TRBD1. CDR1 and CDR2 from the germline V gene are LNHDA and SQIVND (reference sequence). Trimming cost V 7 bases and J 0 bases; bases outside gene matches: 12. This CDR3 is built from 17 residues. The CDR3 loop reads CASIDPARDRANYGYTF. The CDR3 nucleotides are TGTGCCAGTATTGACCCCGCCCGGGACAGGGCTAACTATGGCTACACCTTC.

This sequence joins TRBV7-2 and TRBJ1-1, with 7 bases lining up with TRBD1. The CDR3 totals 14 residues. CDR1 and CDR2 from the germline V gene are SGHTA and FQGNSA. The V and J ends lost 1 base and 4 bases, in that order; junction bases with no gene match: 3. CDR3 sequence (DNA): TGTGCCAGCAGCTTAGAGGGGGCACTCACTGAAGCTTTCTTT. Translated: CASSLEGALTEAFF.

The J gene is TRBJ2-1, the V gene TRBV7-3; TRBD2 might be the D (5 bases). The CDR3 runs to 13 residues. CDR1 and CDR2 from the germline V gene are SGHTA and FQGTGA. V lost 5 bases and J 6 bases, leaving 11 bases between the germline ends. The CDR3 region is CASSRDRGNEQFF. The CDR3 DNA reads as TGTGCCAGCAGCCGAGACCGGGGCAATGAGCAGTTCTTC.

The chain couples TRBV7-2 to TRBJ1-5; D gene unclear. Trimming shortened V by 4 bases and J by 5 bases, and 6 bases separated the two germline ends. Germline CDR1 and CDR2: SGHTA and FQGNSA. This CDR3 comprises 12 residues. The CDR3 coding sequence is TGTGCCAGCAGCTCTGACTATCAGCCCCAGCATTTT. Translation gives CASSSDYQPQHF.

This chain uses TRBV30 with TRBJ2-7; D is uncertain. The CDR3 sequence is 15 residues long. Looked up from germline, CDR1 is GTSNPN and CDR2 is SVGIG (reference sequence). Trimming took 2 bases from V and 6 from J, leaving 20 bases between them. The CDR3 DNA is TGTGCCTGGAGTTATGTAGCTACCTCTAAGGGCGAGCAGTACTTC. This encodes CAWSYVATSKGEQYF.

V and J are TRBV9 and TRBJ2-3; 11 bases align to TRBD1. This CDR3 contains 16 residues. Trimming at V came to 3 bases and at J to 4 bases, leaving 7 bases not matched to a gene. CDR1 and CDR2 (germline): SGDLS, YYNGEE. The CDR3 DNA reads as TGTGCCAGCAGCGAAAGGGACAGGGGGGTCCCAGATACGCAGTATTTT. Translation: CASSERDRGVPDTQYF.

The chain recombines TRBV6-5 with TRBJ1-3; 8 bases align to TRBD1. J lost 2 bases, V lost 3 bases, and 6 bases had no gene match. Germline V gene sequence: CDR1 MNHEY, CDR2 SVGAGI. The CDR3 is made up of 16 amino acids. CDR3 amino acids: CASSYPGQVAGNTIYF. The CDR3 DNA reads TGTGCCAGCAGTTATCCGGGACAGGTGGCTGGAAACACCATATATTTT.

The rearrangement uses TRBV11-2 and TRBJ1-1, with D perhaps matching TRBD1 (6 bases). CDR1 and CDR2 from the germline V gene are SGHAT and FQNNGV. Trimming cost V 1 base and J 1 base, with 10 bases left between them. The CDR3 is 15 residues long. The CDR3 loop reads CASSLVDRRNTEAFF. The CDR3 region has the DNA TGTGCCAGCAGCTTAGTCGACAGGAGGAACACTGAAGCTTTCTTT. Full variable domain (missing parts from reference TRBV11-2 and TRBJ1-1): EAGVAQSPRYKIIEKRQSVAFWCNPISGHATLYWYQQILGQGPKLLIQFQNNGVVDDSQLPKDRFSAERLKGVDSTLKIQPAKLEDSAVYLCASSLVDRRNTEAFFGQGTRLTVV.

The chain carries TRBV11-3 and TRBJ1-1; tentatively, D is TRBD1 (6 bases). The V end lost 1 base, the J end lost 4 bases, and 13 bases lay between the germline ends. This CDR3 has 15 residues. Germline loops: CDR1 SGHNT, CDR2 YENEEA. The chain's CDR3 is CASSLGGGGGTEAFF. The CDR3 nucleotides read TGTGCCAGCAGCTTAGGGGGGGGCGGAGGCACTGAAGCTTTCTTT.

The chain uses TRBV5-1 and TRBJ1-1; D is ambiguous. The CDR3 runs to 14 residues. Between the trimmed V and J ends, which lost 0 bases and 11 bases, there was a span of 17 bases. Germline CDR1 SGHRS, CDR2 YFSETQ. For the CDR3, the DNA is TGCGCCAGCAGCTTGGGCGGACTGTGGGAGGAGGCTTTCTTT. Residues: CASSLGGLWEEAFF.

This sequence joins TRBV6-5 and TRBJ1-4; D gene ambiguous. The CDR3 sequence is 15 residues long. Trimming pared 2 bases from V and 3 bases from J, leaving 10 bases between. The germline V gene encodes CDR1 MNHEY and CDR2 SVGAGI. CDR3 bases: TGTGCCAGCAGTTACGGGGAAACGGCTAATGAAAAACTGTTTTTT. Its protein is CASSYGETANEKLFF.

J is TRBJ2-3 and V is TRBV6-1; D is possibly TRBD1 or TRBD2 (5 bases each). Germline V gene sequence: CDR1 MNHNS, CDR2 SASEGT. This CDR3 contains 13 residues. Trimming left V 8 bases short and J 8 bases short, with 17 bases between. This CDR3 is CASRDGGRGTQYF. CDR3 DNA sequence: TGTGCCAGCCGGGACGGAGGTCGTGGTACGCAGTATTTT.

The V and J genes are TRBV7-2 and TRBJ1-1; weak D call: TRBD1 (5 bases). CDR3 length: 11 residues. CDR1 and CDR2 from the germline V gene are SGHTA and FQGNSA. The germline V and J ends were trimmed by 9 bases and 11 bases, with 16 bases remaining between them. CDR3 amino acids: CASGEQVAAFF. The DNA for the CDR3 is TGTGCCAGTGGGGAACAGGTGGCGGCTTTCTTT.

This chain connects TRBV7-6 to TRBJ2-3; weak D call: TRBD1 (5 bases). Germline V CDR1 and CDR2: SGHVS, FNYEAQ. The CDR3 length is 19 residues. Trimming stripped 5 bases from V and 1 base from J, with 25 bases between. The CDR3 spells CASSLLGVDPTSGTDTQYF. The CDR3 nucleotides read TGTGCCAGCAGCCTTCTAGGGGTGGACCCGACGTCTGGCACAGATACGCAGTATTTT.

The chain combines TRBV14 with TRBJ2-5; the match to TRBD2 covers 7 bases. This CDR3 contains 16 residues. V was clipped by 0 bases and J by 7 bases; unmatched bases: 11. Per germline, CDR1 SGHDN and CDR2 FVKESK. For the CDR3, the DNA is TGTGCCAGCAGCCAAGATGGCAGCGGGGCTCGAGCGACCCAGTACTTC. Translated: CASSQDGSGARATQYF.

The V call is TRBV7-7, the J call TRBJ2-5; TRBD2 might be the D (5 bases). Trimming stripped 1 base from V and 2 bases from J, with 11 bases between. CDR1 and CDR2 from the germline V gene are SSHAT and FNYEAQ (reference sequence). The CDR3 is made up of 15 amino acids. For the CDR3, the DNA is TGTGCCAGCAGCTTAGGGGCGGGTATACAAGAGACCCAGTACTTC. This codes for CASSLGAGIQETQYF.